Below, 5 T cell receptor beta chains from the same sample are listed, as sequenced in a study of OX40 agonist ivuxolimab in advanced cancers. Method: immunoSEQ multiplex PCR; TCRdb's copy keeps in-frame clones and lacks some. Here the sample spans roughly 45,000 clones, 85% being singletons. Source: CD4+ or CD8+ T cells sorted from blood, taken in a trial of the OX40 agonist ivuxolimab. These receptors all stem from an adult with an advanced solid tumor such as melanoma, head and neck, liver or kidney cancer.

This clone is medium-sized by share. The V gene is TRBV5-6, the J gene TRBJ1-6; no clear D. The CDR3 spans 16 residues. V shed 4 bases and J shed 5 bases, with 16 bases lying between them. Per the germline V gene, CDR1 is SGHDT and CDR2 is YYEEEE. CDR3 loop: CASSQDLQLDNSPLHF. The CDR3 nucleotides are TGTGCCAGCAGCCAGGATCTACAGTTAGATAATTCACCCCTCCACTTT.

The chain recombines TRBV20-1 with TRBJ2-1; perhaps TRBD2 as D (5 bases). CDR1 is DFQATT and CDR2 is SNEGSKA in the germline V gene (reference sequence). V was pared by 6 bases and J by 7 bases, with 10 bases between. CDR3 length equals 11 residues. CDR3 in DNA: TGCAGTGCACTTAGAGGGAATGAGCAGTTCTTC. Translation: CSALRGNEQFF.

The genes are TRBV4-3 and TRBJ1-5, with D unclear. The CDR3 sequence is 13 residues long. CDR1 is LGHNA, CDR2 YSLEER, per germline. V dropped 4 bases and J dropped 4 bases, with 8 bases sitting between them. CDR3: CASSRGENQPQHF. CDR3 DNA: TGCGCCAGCAGCCGCGGAGAGAATCAGCCCCAGCATTTT.

The V and J genes are TRBV28 and TRBJ1-5, with D perhaps matching TRBD1 (5 bases). CDR3 length equals 17 residues. V was trimmed by 6 bases and J by 3 bases, leaving 21 bases between them. Germline loops: CDR1 MDHEN, CDR2 SYDVKM. CDR3 residues: CASSSPRQRGNNQPQHF. The CDR3 nucleotides read TGTGCCAGCAGCTCTCCGCGGCAACGGGGGAACAATCAGCCCCAGCATTTT.

CDR3 residues: CASSLGQSSYEQYF. The CDR3 DNA reads as TGTGCCAGCAGTTTGGGACAAAGCTCCTACGAGCAGTACTTC. The chain uses TRBV27 and TRBJ2-7; tentatively, D is TRBD1 (6 bases). Germline V CDR1 and CDR2: MNHEY, SMNVEV (reference sequence). CDR3 size: 14 residues. Trimming removed 3 bases at V and 0 bases at J, with 9 bases between.